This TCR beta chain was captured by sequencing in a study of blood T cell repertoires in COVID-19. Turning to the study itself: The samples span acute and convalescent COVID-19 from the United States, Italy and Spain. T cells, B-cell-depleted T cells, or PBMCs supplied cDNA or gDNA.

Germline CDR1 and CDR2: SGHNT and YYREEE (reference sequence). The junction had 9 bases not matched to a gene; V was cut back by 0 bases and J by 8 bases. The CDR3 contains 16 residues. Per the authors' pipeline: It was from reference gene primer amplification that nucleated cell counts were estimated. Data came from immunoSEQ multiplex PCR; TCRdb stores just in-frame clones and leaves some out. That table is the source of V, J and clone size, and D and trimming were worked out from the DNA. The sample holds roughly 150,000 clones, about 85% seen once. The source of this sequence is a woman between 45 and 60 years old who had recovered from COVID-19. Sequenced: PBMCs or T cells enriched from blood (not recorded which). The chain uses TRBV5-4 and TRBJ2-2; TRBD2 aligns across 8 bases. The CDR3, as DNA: TGTGCCAGCAGCTTGGAGGTAGCGGGAACATTAGGGGAGCTGTTTTTT. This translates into CASSLEVAGTLGELFF. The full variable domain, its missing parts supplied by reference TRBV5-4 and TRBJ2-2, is ETGVTQSPTHLIKTRGQQVTLRCSSQSGHNTVSWYQQALGQGPQFIFQYYREEENGRGNFPPRFSGLQFPNYSSELNVNALELDDSALYLCASSLEVAGTLGELFFGEGSRLTVL.